A single sample gave rise to the 21 T cell receptor beta chains below, sequenced in a study of human T cells and chemical hapten exposure. Time point defined: patch test 3, about 24 weeks after DPC sensitization. The sample's treatment: therapeutic diphenylcyclopropenone sensitization with weekly scalp DPC. MiXCR was run by TCRdb on the RACE reads, yielding one entry per CDR3 protein. Here the sample spans some 170,000 distinct CDR3 sequences, about a quarter being singletons. Sequenced material: whole blood, taken in connection with sensitization to the hapten diphenylcyclopropenone (DPC). The receptors originated from a woman aged 18-29 years with alopecia areata. Some clones in this sample may be carry-over from other donors' samples.

The rearrangement links TRBV7-2 to TRBJ1-5; no clear D. CDR1 and CDR2 (germline): SGHTA, FQGNSA. CDR3 length: 13 amino acids. Deletions cut 3 bases from V and 4 bases from J, with 7 bases between. The CDR3 reads CASSLGQNQPQHF. The CDR3 nucleotides are TGTGCCAGCAGCTTGGGTCAAAATCAGCCCCAGCATTTT.

The gene calls are TRBV5-1 and TRBJ1-1; D is uncertain. Germline-derived CDR1 and CDR2 are SGHRS and YFSETQ. Deletions cut 0 bases from V and 6 bases from J, with 9 bases between. The CDR3 runs to 13 residues. The CDR3 protein is CASSLAVSAEAFF. The CDR3 DNA sequence: TGCGCCAGCAGCTTGGCTGTAAGCGCTGAAGCTTTCTTT.

This clonotype was detected a few times. This chain links TRBV6-2 or TRBV6-3 with TRBJ1-2, with D uncertain. The CDR3 length is 13 residues. CDR1 is MNHEY, CDR2 SVGEGT, per germline. V gave up 4 bases and J gave up 1 base, with 7 bases separating them. The CDR3 loop is CASSSGNNYGYTF. DNA of the CDR3: TGTGCCAGCAGTTCGGGAAATAACTATGGCTACACCTTC.

The gene calls are TRBV4-2 and TRBJ2-7; TRBD2 agrees at 10 bases. The CDR3 length is 14 residues. J lost 5 bases, V lost 4 bases, and 5 bases had no gene match. The germline gives CDR1 LGHNA, CDR2 YNFKEQ. The CDR3 region has the DNA TGTGCCAGCAGCCCGAGCGGGAGGGTTAACGAGCAGTACTTC. Translated, it gives CASSPSGRVNEQYF.

The chain couples TRBV7-2 to TRBJ2-7, with 10 bases fitting TRBD2. V gave up 5 bases and J gave up 4 bases; unmatched junction bases: 11. The CDR3 contains 16 residues. CDR1 is SGHTA, CDR2 FQGNSA, per germline. DNA of the CDR3: TGTGCCAGCAGCCCAAACAGCGGGAGGGCCTTTTACGAGCAGTACTTC. It encodes CASSPNSGRAFYEQYF.

This clonotype was seen a single time. This chain connects TRBV7-2 to TRBJ2-3; no clear D. This CDR3 has 13 amino acids. V was cut by 1 base and J by 6 bases, with 8 bases left in between. CDR1 and CDR2 from the germline V gene are SGHTA and FQGNSA. In DNA, the CDR3 is TGTGCCAGCAGCTTAGTCCCCGGGGATACGCAGTATTTT. Its translation is CASSLVPGDTQYF.

The J gene is TRBJ1-2, the V gene TRBV4-1, with D possibly matching TRBD1 (6 bases). There are 16 residues in the CDR3. V lost 4 bases and J 0 bases, leaving 15 bases between the germline ends. Germline CDR1 reads MGHRA; CDR2 reads YSYEKL. This CDR3 is CASSPDPRGSNYGYTF. The DNA for the CDR3 is TGCGCCAGCAGCCCAGACCCCAGGGGCTCTAACTATGGCTACACCTTC.

This clonotype was counted ten times or more. The chain links TRBV6-4 to TRBJ2-7; D is unresolved. The V end was cut by 1 base, the J end by 2 bases, with 9 bases between. This CDR3 comprises 14 residues. Germline V CDR1 and CDR2: MRHNA, SNTAGT. The CDR3 DNA follows: TGTGCCAGCAGTGACTGTCTCCCTCCCTACGAGCAGTACTTC. The encoded protein is CASSDCLPPYEQYF.

The chain carries TRBV3-1 and TRBJ2-7, with D unclear. The V end was cut by 4 bases, the J end by 2 bases, with 6 bases between. The length of the CDR3 is 12 residues. Germline lookup yields CDR1 LGHDT and CDR2 YNNKEL (reference sequence). CDR3 in amino acids: CASSLSPYEQYF. CDR3 DNA: TGTGCCAGCAGCCTCTCCCCCTACGAGCAGTACTTC.

This clonotype has just a few counts. The rearrangement links TRBV12-3 or TRBV12-4 to TRBJ1-5, with 7 positions matching TRBD1. The J segment lost 5 bases and the V segment lost 5 bases, leaving 6 bases of the junction unmatched. There are 14 residues in the CDR3. The CDR3 DNA follows: TGTGCCAGCAGTCCCAGACAGGGTGATCAGCCCCAGCATTTT. Its protein product is CASSPRQGDQPQHF.

This clonotype was seen repeatedly, ten times or more. This chain joins TRBV20-1 and TRBJ2-7; 10 positions match TRBD1. CDR3 length: 13 residues. Per germline, CDR1 DFQATT and CDR2 SNEGSKA (reference sequence). Trimming removed 5 bases from V and 3 bases from J; junction bases left unmatched: 4. CDR3 sequence: CSAEGQGNYEQYF. DNA for the CDR3: TGCAGTGCTGAGGGACAGGGGAACTACGAGCAGTACTTC.

The J gene is TRBJ1-1, the V gene TRBV3-1; tentative D call: TRBD1 (5 bases). The CDR3 runs 13 residues. The germline V gene encodes CDR1 LGHDT and CDR2 YNNKEL (reference sequence). Trimming removed 1 base from V and 4 bases from J, with 7 bases in between. CDR3 DNA sequence: TGTGCCAGCAGCCAAGGGGGGGTCACTGAAGCTTTCTTT. Translation: CASSQGGVTEAFF.

This clonotype was recorded a few times. J is TRBJ2-7 and V is TRBV29-1; D is perhaps TRBD1 (6 bases). Trimming cost V 4 bases and J 3 bases, with 13 bases left between them. The germline V gene has CDR1 SQVTM and CDR2 ANQGSEA. The CDR3 has 13 amino acids. The CDR3 reads CSVARDTLYEQYF. The DNA of the CDR3 is TGCAGCGTTGCACGGGACACTCTCTACGAGCAGTACTTC.

The chain has TRBV20-1 and TRBJ2-1, with 11 nucleotides matching TRBD2. The ends lost 6 bases at V and 8 bases at J; junction bases unmatched: 12. The CDR3 length is 15 residues. Per germline, CDR1 DFQATT and CDR2 SNEGSKA (reference sequence). In nucleotides, the CDR3 is TGCAGTGCCAACGGGGGTAGCGGGAGGGCCTATGAGCAGTTCTTC. It is translated as CSANGGSGRAYEQFF.

This sequence joins TRBV7-2 and TRBJ1-3; TRBD1 might be the D (5 bases). V was pared by 3 bases and J by 0 bases, with 6 bases between. The CDR3 covers 14 residues. Germline V gene lookup returns CDR1 SGHTA and CDR2 FQGNSA. Written as DNA, the CDR3 is TGTGCCAGCAGCTTGGGGGACTCTGGAAACACCATATATTTT. This translates into CASSLGDSGNTIYF.

This clonotype was seen a few times. The chain has TRBV29-1 and TRBJ2-5; 7 bases are shared with TRBD2. The trim removed 6 bases at V and 1 base at J, leaving 8 bases unmatched. CDR1 and CDR2 from the germline V gene are SQVTM and ANQGSEA. This CDR3 has 14 amino acids. In DNA form, the CDR3 reads TGCAGCGTGAAAGCGGGGTCGTTCCAAGAGACCCAGTACTTC. Translating it yields CSVKAGSFQETQYF.

The chain employs TRBV7-9 and TRBJ2-7; D might be TRBD2 (5 bases). The V gene's germline CDR1 is SEHNR and CDR2 FQNEAQ (reference sequence). The germline V and J ends were trimmed by 4 bases and 0 bases, with 10 bases remaining between them. The CDR3 covers 14 residues. CDR3 nucleotide sequence: TGTGCCAGCAGCTCGGACTCAAGCTCCTACGAGCAGTACTTC. Translating it yields CASSSDSSSYEQYF.

The sample holds a few counts of this clonotype. The V and J genes are TRBV7-2 and TRBJ1-2, with 7 bases identical to TRBD1. From germline, CDR1 is SGHTA and CDR2 FQGNSA. CDR3 size: 17 residues. The ends lost 5 bases at V and 4 bases at J; junction bases unmatched: 16. The CDR3 here is CASSRSYPSDRVYGYTF. The CDR3 DNA sequence: TGTGCCAGCAGCCGAAGTTATCCTTCAGACAGGGTCTATGGCTACACCTTC.

This clonotype was seen ten or more times. The chain couples TRBV5-1 to TRBJ2-5; 8 bases align to TRBD1. CDR1 SGHRS and CDR2 YFSETQ come from the germline V gene. V shed 0 bases and J 6 bases; nucleotides not matched to a gene: 4. The CDR3 sequence is 14 residues long. The CDR3 bases are TGCGCCAGCAGCTTGGGGGACAGGAGAAAGACCCAGTACTTC. Encoded protein: CASSLGDRRKTQYF. The full variable domain, completed using reference TRBV5-1 and TRBJ2-5, is KAGVTQTPRYLIKTRGQQVTLSCSPISGHRSVSWYQQTPGQGLQFLFEYFSETQRNKGNFPGRFSGRQFSNSRSEMNVSTLELGDSALYLCASSLGDRRKTQYFGPGTRLLVL.

The rearrangement links TRBV4-1 to TRBJ2-1; TRBD2 matches at 7 bases. Losses at the gene ends were 1 base for V and 8 bases for J; bases not matched to a gene: 11. This CDR3 has 16 residues. Germline-derived CDR1 and CDR2 are MGHRA and YSYEKL. In DNA form, the CDR3 reads TGCGCCAGCAGCCAAGCGCGGGGGACCCTTATCGATGAGCAGTTCTTC. It encodes CASSQARGTLIDEQFF.

The V and J genes are TRBV12-3 or TRBV12-4 and TRBJ2-3; 10 bases are shared with TRBD1. CDR3 size: 21 residues. After removal of 6 bases from V and 0 bases from J, the junction contained 21 bases not matched to a gene. The CDR3 sequence is CASSTPRQGASAGASTDTQYF. The CDR3 DNA reads TGTGCCAGCAGCACCCCCAGACAGGGGGCATCAGCGGGAGCGAGCACAGATACGCAGTATTTT.